The 28 T cell receptor beta chains listed next were all sequenced from one sample in a study of T-cell reconstitution after alpha-beta-depleted transplantation in children. For TCRbeta, the library was prepared with unique molecular identifiers. MiXCR was run by TCRdb on the PCR reads, yielding one entry per CDR3 protein. The sample contains more than 550,000 distinct CDR3 sequences, 8% to 11% of which appear only once. The specimen comprised PBMCs from the stem cell graft donor, sampled from the stem cell graft. The receptors stem from a human donor who donated a stem cell graft to a child with acute myeloid leukemia.

The sample holds a few counts of this clonotype. This chain joins TRBV24-1 and TRBJ2-1, with 9 bases matching TRBD1. Germline CDR1 and CDR2: KGHDR and SFDVKD. The length of the CDR3 is 15 residues. The J segment lost 7 bases and the V segment lost 6 bases, leaving 9 bases of the junction unmatched. This CDR3 reads CATSFDRGSINEQFF. The CDR3 coding sequence is TGTGCCACCAGTTTCGACAGGGGGAGTATAAATGAGCAGTTCTTC.

This clonotype came up many times. V is TRBV12-3 or TRBV12-4 and J is TRBJ2-2; tentatively, D is TRBD1 (6 bases). The V gene lost 6 bases and the J gene lost 3 bases, with 14 bases spanning the gap. The CDR3 has 15 residues. The CDR3 DNA follows: TGTGCCAGCAGCTCCCCAGGGGCCGACACCGGGGAGCTGTTTTTT. Amino acids: CASSSPGADTGELFF.

This clonotype was counted at least ten times. V usage is TRBV2 and J usage is TRBJ2-3, with 10 nucleotides matching TRBD2. Germline V gene sequence: CDR1 SNHLY, CDR2 FYNNEI. This CDR3 region has 14 residues. With V trimmed by 6 bases and J by 2 bases, 2 bases remained unmatched. The DNA of the CDR3 is TGTGCCAGCAGCGGACTAGCGGCCACAGATACGCAGTATTTT. Translating it yields CASSGLAATDTQYF. The full variable domain, in which reference TRBV2 and TRBJ2-3 provide the parts outside the CDR3, is EPEVTQTPSHQVTQMGQEVILRCVPISNHLYFYWYRQILGQKVEFLVSFYNNEISEKSEIFDDQFSVERPDGSNFTLKIRSTKLEDSAMYFCASSGLAATDTQYFGPGTRLTVL.

The chain has TRBV6-6 and TRBJ1-6; the match to TRBD1 covers 7 bases. V lost 11 bases, J lost 10 bases, and 8 bases stayed unmatched. Germline-derived CDR1 and CDR2 are MNHNY and SVGAGI (reference sequence). The length of the CDR3 is 12 residues. CDR3 sequence: CAGQGVGSPLHF. CDR3 nucleotide sequence: TGTGCCGGTCAGGGGGTCGGGTCACCCCTCCACTTT.

In this sample, this clonotype turned up a few times. This chain connects TRBV20-1 to TRBJ2-2, with 8 positions matching TRBD2. V shed 6 bases, J shed 3 bases, and the junction held 9 bases outside the gene matches. The CDR3 extends over 15 amino acids. Germline assignment: CDR1 DFQATT and CDR2 SNEGSKA (reference sequence). The CDR3 reads CSAQAGGSHTGELFF. In DNA form, the CDR3 reads TGCAGTGCCCAGGCGGGGGGCAGCCACACCGGGGAGCTGTTTTTT.

This chain links TRBV30 with TRBJ2-1; TRBD2 matches at 8 bases. The ends lost 2 bases at V and 8 bases at J; junction bases unmatched: 14. There are 16 residues in the CDR3. Per the germline V gene, CDR1 is GTSNPN and CDR2 is SVGIG (reference sequence). The CDR3 sequence: CAWSTELAGISDEQFF. CDR3 coding DNA: TGTGCCTGGAGTACGGAATTAGCGGGAATCAGCGATGAGCAGTTCTTC.

The gene calls are TRBV20-1 and TRBJ2-1; 9 positions match TRBD2. The germline V gene has CDR1 DFQATT and CDR2 SNEGSKA (reference sequence). Trimming removed 3 bases from V and 7 bases from J; junction bases left unmatched: 13. This CDR3 has 16 amino acids. For the CDR3, the DNA is TGCAGTGCTAGCCGATTTAGCGGGAGTGATTCAAATGAGCAGTTCTTC. This translates into CSASRFSGSDSNEQFF.

This clonotype was observed many times. CDR3 sequence reads: CASRRLGTYEQYF. The CDR3, as DNA: TGTGCCAGCAGGAGACTAGGTACCTACGAGCAGTACTTC. The rearrangement uses TRBV6-1 and TRBJ2-7; weak D call: TRBD2 (6 bases). Trimming took 6 bases from V and 2 from J, leaving 11 bases between them. This CDR3 contains 13 residues. Germline assignment: CDR1 MNHNS and CDR2 SASEGT.

This clonotype was seen many times. The chain links TRBV28 to TRBJ1-2; possible D gene TRBD1, 6 bases. V was clipped by 1 base and J by 8 bases, with 14 bases between them. CDR1 is MDHEN, CDR2 SYDVKM, per germline. The CDR3 runs 14 residues. CDR3 in amino acids: CASSLSSGAWGYTF. CDR3 nucleotides: TGTGCCAGCAGTTTATCTTCGGGGGCGTGGGGCTACACCTTC.

This clonotype was found a few times. The chain has TRBV10-3 and TRBJ2-7, with TRBD1 matching 7 bases. Germline V CDR1 and CDR2: ENHRY, SYGVKD. Trimming took 4 bases from V and 5 from J; bases not matched to a gene: 11. The CDR3 runs to 15 residues. The CDR3 here is CAISVPQTGLDEQYF. DNA for the CDR3: TGTGCCATCAGTGTTCCCCAGACAGGGTTAGACGAGCAGTACTTC.

The V gene is TRBV5-5, the J gene TRBJ2-1; D unresolved. Trimming removed 4 bases at V and 8 bases at J, with 10 bases between. The CDR3 loop spans 12 amino acids. Looked up from germline, CDR1 is SGHKS and CDR2 is YYEKEE (reference sequence). CDR3 nucleotides: TGTGCCAGCAGCCAAGCTACGCATGAGCAGTTCTTC. Protein: CASSQATHEQFF.

This clonotype turned up a few times. The chain has TRBV7-9 and TRBJ2-7, with 11 bases that match TRBD2. The CDR3 is 15 amino acids. Germline trimming cut 5 bases from V and 4 bases from J; bases unmatched to any gene: 7. Germline CDR1 and CDR2: SEHNR and FQNEAQ (reference sequence). The CDR3 reads CASSGSGRVSYEQYF. DNA of the CDR3: TGTGCCAGCAGCGGTAGCGGGAGGGTGTCGTACGAGCAGTACTTC. The full variable domain, in which reference TRBV7-9 and TRBJ2-7 provide the parts outside the CDR3, is DTGVSQNPRHKITKRGQNVTFRCDPISEHNRLYWYRQTLGQGPEFLTYFQNEAQLEKSRLLSDRFSAERPKGSFSTLEIQRTEQGDSAMYLCASSGSGRVSYEQYFGPGTRLTVT.

The chain is built from TRBV20-1 and TRBJ1-1; D is unresolved. This CDR3 region has 14 residues. Germline CDR1 DFQATT, CDR2 SNEGSKA (reference sequence). Trimming shortened V by 6 bases and J by 3 bases, and 17 bases separated the two germline ends. CDR3 in DNA: TGCAGTGCCCCCCTCCCCGGTCGGGACACTGAAGCTTTCTTT. Protein sequence: CSAPLPGRDTEAFF.

CDR3 sequence reads: CSASFYRGTYNEQFF. CDR3 coding DNA: TGCAGTGCTAGTTTTTACAGGGGGACCTACAATGAGCAGTTCTTC. The rearrangement links TRBV20-1 to TRBJ2-1; 8 bases are shared with TRBD1. The J segment lost 2 bases and the V segment lost 3 bases, leaving 6 bases of the junction unmatched. The CDR3 length is 15 residues. The germline V gene has CDR1 DFQATT and CDR2 SNEGSKA (reference sequence).

The chain joins TRBV7-3 to TRBJ2-2; D is unclear. With 1 base removed from V and 7 bases from J, the gap between germline ends came to 13 bases. Germline V gene lookup returns CDR1 SGHTA and CDR2 FQGTGA. The length of the CDR3 is 15 residues. The CDR3 loop reads CASSLNPFFDGELFF. The CDR3 DNA reads TGTGCCAGCAGCTTAAATCCCTTTTTCGACGGGGAGCTGTTTTTT.

This clonotype was counted between two and nine times. The chain joins TRBV14 to TRBJ2-5; 12 positions agree with TRBD2. Germline CDR1 is SGHDN and CDR2 is FVKESK. This CDR3 region has 16 residues. The ends lost 4 bases at V and 2 bases at J; junction bases unmatched: 5. CDR3 bases: TGTGCCAGCAGCCCACTAGCGGGAGGTTCACAAGAGACCCAGTACTTC. Translated, it gives CASSPLAGGSQETQYF.

This clonotype has just a few counts. The V call is TRBV29-1, the J call TRBJ1-2, with D tentatively TRBD1 (6 bases). The germline gives CDR1 SQVTM, CDR2 ANQGSEA. The ends were cut back, 6 bases at V and 4 bases at J, with 18 bases in the middle. The CDR3 spans 14 residues. Written as DNA, the CDR3 is TGCAGCGTAGCTCAAGAGGGGGGTGTCTATGGCTACACCTTC. Its protein product is CSVAQEGGVYGYTF.

About this clonotype itself: One end of the junction does not line up with germline, which may come from a read error. The chain links TRBV27 to TRBJ2-3; D is perhaps TRBD1 or TRBD2 (6 bases each). The length of the CDR3 is 14 residues. Germline V gives CDR1 MNHEY, CDR2 SMNVEV (reference sequence). In DNA, the CDR3 is TGCGTCACTTGGGGGGCTGGGGGCACAGATACGCAGTATTTT. Its protein product is CVTWGAGGTDTQYF.

This clonotype was seen repeatedly, ten times or more. This sequence joins TRBV20-1 and TRBJ2-7; 9 nucleotides line up with TRBD2. The CDR3 has 14 residues. Germline V lookup: CDR1 DFQATT, CDR2 SNEGSKA (reference sequence). The J segment lost 3 bases and the V segment lost 0 bases, leaving 3 bases of the junction unmatched. The CDR3 coding sequence is TGCAGTGCTAGAGATCAAGCGGGAGGCTACGAGCAGTACTTC. It specifies CSARDQAGGYEQYF.

V gene TRBV28 combines with J gene TRBJ2-1; no definite D call. The CDR3 totals 13 residues. Trimming shortened V by 1 base and J by 6 bases, and 7 bases separated the two germline ends. Germline-derived CDR1 and CDR2 are MDHEN and SYDVKM. The CDR3 sequence: CASSLSASNEQFF. CDR3 bases: TGTGCCAGCAGTTTATCGGCTAGCAATGAGCAGTTCTTC.

This clonotype showed up just a few times. This chain joins TRBV20-1 and TRBJ2-1, with D maybe TRBD1 (6 bases). Germline V CDR1 and CDR2: DFQATT, SNEGSKA (reference sequence). The CDR3 spans 15 residues. Trimming removed 3 bases from V and 0 bases from J, with 12 bases in between. CDR3 sequence (DNA): TGCAGTGCTAGGGACTGGGGGCACTCCTACAATGAGCAGTTCTTC. Protein: CSARDWGHSYNEQFF.

This clonotype was counted a few times. The chain couples TRBV3-1 to TRBJ2-6; D is unclear. The germline V gene has CDR1 LGHDT and CDR2 YNNKEL (reference sequence). Trimming removed 3 bases at V and 0 bases at J, with 9 bases between. The CDR3 is made up of 16 amino acids. The CDR3 sequence: CASSQVKPSGANVLTF. CDR3 nucleotides: TGTGCCAGCAGCCAGGTCAAGCCCTCTGGGGCCAACGTCCTGACTTTC.

The chain couples TRBV4-3 to TRBJ2-1, with 8 bases lining up with TRBD2. V lost 1 base, J lost 5 bases, and 10 bases stayed unmatched. This CDR3 region has 17 residues. Germline values: CDR1 LGHNA, CDR2 YSLEER. The CDR3 spells CASSQGATSGGDNEQFF. CDR3 sequence (DNA): TGCGCCAGCAGCCAAGGGGCCACTAGCGGAGGGGACAATGAGCAGTTCTTC.

The chain recombines TRBV18 with TRBJ1-5; D not resolved. Germline values: CDR1 KGHSH, CDR2 LQKENI. The germline V and J ends were trimmed by 6 bases and 3 bases, with 9 bases remaining between them. This CDR3 contains 13 residues. The chain's CDR3 is CASSPSINQPQHF. CDR3 bases: TGTGCCAGCTCTCCTAGTATCAATCAGCCCCAGCATTTT.

Points on this clonotype: A much larger clone lies one base from this, so it may be a read error. In DNA form, the CDR3 reads TGTGCCATCAGGGGTAGCGGGAGCGGCCAAGAGATCCAGTACTTC. Amino acids: CAIRGSGSGQEIQYF. The V call is TRBV10-3, the J call TRBJ2-5; TRBD2 aligns across 9 bases. The CDR3 sequence is 15 residues long. The germline V gene encodes CDR1 ENHRY and CDR2 SYGVKD.

The CDR3 DNA is TGTGCCAGCAGCGTGACCGCCGGGACAGGGAGCTCCTACGAGCAGTACTTC. Protein: CASSVTAGTGSSYEQYF. This sequence joins TRBV5-6 and TRBJ2-7; TRBD1 aligns across 9 bases. The CDR3 loop spans 17 amino acids. The ends lost 4 bases at V and 0 bases at J; junction bases unmatched: 11. CDR1 SGHDT and CDR2 YYEEEE come from the germline V gene.

Only a few counts were recorded for this clonotype. The chain carries TRBV6-5 and TRBJ1-5; 10 bases agree with TRBD1. The CDR3 is 18 residues long. Germline-derived CDR1 and CDR2 are MNHEY and SVGAGI. Germline trimming cut 5 bases from V and 1 base from J; bases unmatched to any gene: 11. The CDR3 DNA is TGTGCCAGCAGTCCCCACCGGGCGGGACAGGGGAGCAATCAGCCCCAGCATTTT. Translated: CASSPHRAGQGSNQPQHF.

This chain uses TRBV20-1 with TRBJ1-2; tentative D call: TRBD1 (6 bases). Germline V gene data show CDR1 as DFQATT and CDR2 as SNEGSKA (reference sequence). The CDR3 totals 17 residues. V was trimmed by 0 bases and J by 0 bases, leaving 17 bases between them. CDR3 region: CSARDLTRGQSNYGYTF. For the CDR3, the DNA is TGCAGTGCTAGAGACTTGACCAGGGGCCAATCTAACTATGGCTACACCTTC.